This TCR beta chain came from a study of metastatic and nonmetastatic thyroid tumors. The CDR3 has 13 amino acids. The germline CDR1 and CDR2 sequences are DFQATT and SNEGSKA (reference sequence). V gave up 0 bases and J gave up 5 bases, with 11 bases separating them. A remark on this clone: Other DNA sequences in this specimen translate into the identical CDR3.

TCRdb called clones again from the PCR reads with MiXCR. The table records fewer than 20,000 clones, approximately 29% of them present only once. No treatment of any kind had been given to any patient before thyroid surgery. The specimen sequenced was tumor tissue. The receptor was isolated from a male donor with papillary thyroid cancer or a benign thyroid nodule (not recorded which). Some clones in this sample may be carry-over from other donors' samples. This chain uses TRBV20-1 with TRBJ2-7; TRBD2 is a possible D gene (5 bases). CDR3 protein: CSARDGRGDEQYF. DNA of the CDR3: TGCAGTGCTAGAGATGGTCGGGGAGACGAGCAGTACTTC.